This T cell receptor beta chain was observed in a study of cytomegalovirus exposure and HLA in healthy donors. General study results and limits: As a later analysis showed, a missense DCLRE1C variant was linked to trimming of TCR beta V- and J-genes. In an earlier analysis, about 90% or about 30%: the productive usage of most TCR beta V segments. There was a cluster of highly shared sequence variants that was likely a sequencing artifact.

The junction had 7 bases not matched to a gene; V was cut back by 6 bases and J by 3 bases. Germline-derived CDR1 and CDR2 are LGHNA and YSLEER. The CDR3 runs 15 residues. In this sample, this clone turned up once. The antigen is unknown. Researchers ran the PCR with 60 Vbeta and 13 Jbeta primers. The assay was immunoSEQ multiplex PCR, and TCRdb's table has in-frame clones only and misses some. The data show around 100,000 clones, roughly 80% seen once. The V call is TRBV4-3, the J call TRBJ2-3; TRBD1 matches 9 bases. The TCR originated in a man aged 45 to 65 in good health and CMV-seropositive. Sequences were obtained from PBMCs. CDR3 in DNA: TGCGCCAGCAGTCTACAGGGGGCGCCGACAGATACGCAGTATTTT. Translating gives CASSLQGAPTDTQYF.